This TCR beta chain was observed in a study of CD4+ T cells in melanoma. V was clipped by 5 bases and J by 2 bases, with 10 bases between them. CDR1 and CDR2 (germline): SQVTM, ANQGSEA. There are 12 residues in the CDR3. Repertoires were generated with immunoSEQ multiplex PCR, while TCRdb's copy carries only in-frame clones and drops some. The sample yields about 11,000 clones, around 69% seen once. The V call is TRBV29-1, the J call TRBJ2-7, with D maybe TRBD1 (5 bases). Material for sequencing was cells from a culture (not recorded whether cultured in vitro). The receptor was isolated from a human donor with melanoma. DNA for the CDR3: TGCAGCGTTAGGCAGGGCACCTACGAGCAGTACTTC. This gives the protein CSVRQGTYEQYF.